This TCR beta chain was found in a study of blood T cell repertoires in COVID-19 (TCRdb year 2020). Background for the entire study: Samples from collaborators originated in the United States, Italy and Spain and spanned both the acute and convalescent phases of COVID-19. A de-identified subject ID, COVID-19 status, age in years and sex were almost always included in the sample metadata. The samples were drawn from the first 160 participants of the ongoing ImmuneRACE study and from under 1,500 subjects provided by 6 global collaborators. Where available, HLA class I and class II types were taken from metadata supplied by the sample provider and were not determined by assay-based typing. The material from the prospective study consisted of cDNA or gDNA derived from T cells, B-cell-depleted T cells, or PBMCs. Deeply sampled blood TCRbeta repertoires from subjects exposed to, actively infected with, or recovered from COVID-19 were included in the dataset. The repertoires were released in a freely available public database meant as a resource for research on the immune response to SARS-CoV-2. Overall study outcomes, separate from this receptor: How much clinical and demographic metadata was included differed by source and by participant, and the metadata was provided uncurated.

The immunoSEQ Assay, a bias-controlled multiplex PCR, was used to amplify TCRbeta CDR3 regions from genomic DNA. The source study handled its data this way. Nucleated cell counts per sample were estimated from amplification of reference gene primers within the assay. Sequence reads were collapsed and filtered to measure the absolute abundance of every unique TCRbeta CDR3 rearrangement. For each sample, productive Simpson clonality was calculated as the square root of Simpson's diversity index across productive rearrangements. In its TCRdb copy, this immuneACCESS table keeps in-frame sequences only and misses some clones. Where compared with another copy, unresolved V genes explain less than half of these, and the others have no known cause. That table is the source of V, J and clone size, and D and trimming were worked out from the DNA. Across this sample there are more than 95,000 clones, with more than 85% seen only once. In total, the top ten clones hold under 6.5% of the sample.

Points on this clone: Its cognate antigen has yet to be identified. No base-level quality is on record; no much larger clone is a single base apart.

Whole blood was collected in K2EDTA tubes by collaborating institutions according to the institutions' own protocols. For TCRbeta analysis, collaborators shipped samples in one of three forms: frozen whole blood, isolated PBMCs, or DNA extracted from either of those sample types. Between the V and J ends, shortened by 5 bases and 0 bases respectively, the junction contains 11 bases. The cysteine opens and the phenylalanine closes a CDR3 of 14 amino acids. Of all the DNA, just the CDR3 is kept, 42 bases in frame from base 1. Taken from the germline V gene, the CDR1 and CDR2 loops are MGHRA and YSYEKL.

Source material: peripheral blood. The chain is made from TRBV4-1 and TRBJ2-7; the D gene is possibly TRBD1, with 5 bases matching. This sequence originates from a human donor in a cohort sampled during active COVID-19. The DNA sequence reads TGCGCCAGCAGCTTGACAGCGAGCTCCTACGAGCAGTACTTC. The resulting protein is CASSLTASSYEQYF.